This TCR beta chain stems from a study of cytomegalovirus exposure and HLA in healthy donors. Study findings and constraints: TCR beta chains associated with HLA were, in a later analysis, more clonally expanded than equally common others.

A note on this clone: What it binds is not known.

Amplification used 60 Vbeta primers and 13 Jbeta primers. Original processing notes: Later, roughly 86 million unique TCR beta chains were counted in an analysis, and roughly 11 million of them were shared. Assay: immunoSEQ multiplex PCR; the TCRdb copy retains only in-frame clones and omits some. V and J calls plus clone size are reproduced from that table; the DNA served to infer D and trimming. This sample has 110,000 or so clones, with approximately 82% found just once. Sequenced material: PBMCs. The clonotype comes from a man aged 35 to 55 in good health and CMV-seropositive.

In DNA form, the CDR3 reads TGTGCCAGCAGCGAGCGGACAGGGGGCTTAAACAATGAGCAGTTCTTC. This translates into CASSERTGGLNNEQFF. V usage is TRBV5-4 and J usage is TRBJ2-1, with 11 bases that match TRBD1. The trim removed 4 bases at V and 5 bases at J, leaving 8 bases unmatched. The CDR3 length is 16 residues. The germline V gene encodes CDR1 SGHNT and CDR2 YYREEE (reference sequence).